This TCR beta chain stems from a study of cytomegalovirus exposure and HLA in healthy donors. Germline CDR1 is SGHNT and CDR2 is YYREEE (reference sequence). Trimming removed 2 bases at V and 0 bases at J, with 9 bases between. The CDR3 covers 14 residues. As regards this clone: As yet, its antigen is unknown.

Primers included in the PCR were 60 Vbeta and 13 Jbeta primers. Only in-frame clones appear in the TCRdb table, and some are missing; sequencing was by immunoSEQ multiplex PCR. The sample consists of fewer than 200,000 clones, about 68% of them appearing once. Overall study results and limits: Being productive about 90% or about 30% of the time was typical of most TCR beta V segments in an earlier analysis. According to the study, 150 to 200 TCR beta chains were cytomegalovirus-associated. Trimming of TCR beta V- and J-genes showed a link, identified in a later analysis, to a missense DCLRE1C variant.

What was sequenced was PBMCs. The chain couples TRBV5-4 to TRBJ2-7; D ambiguous. This clonotype was obtained from a man younger than 30 in good health and CMV-seronegative. The CDR3 DNA reads as TGTGCCAGCAGCTTTGGCAGCGTCTCCTACGAGCAGTACTTC. Protein: CASSFGSVSYEQYF.